This T cell receptor beta chain was profiled in a study of PD-1 blockade in classical Hodgkin lymphoma. Regarding the study as a whole: Baseline diversity in complete responders resembled that of newly diagnosed patients.

This clone occurred a few times. Its antigen is unknown. Each of the patients experienced relapse following autologous stem cell transplantation, and their brentuximab vedotin exposure differed. Germline CDR1 is SGHAT and CDR2 is FQNNGV. V dropped 5 bases and J dropped 0 bases, with 14 bases sitting between them. The CDR3 is 16 residues long. The protocol was immunoSEQ multiplex PCR, while the TCRdb copy is restricted to in-frame clones and leaves out a portion. The sample consists of around 26,000 clones, roughly 86% of them appearing once. This clonotype originated in a human donor with classical Hodgkin lymphoma. The chain recombines TRBV11-2 with TRBJ1-3; perhaps TRBD1 as D (6 bases). The starting material was peripheral blood mononuclear cells (PBMCs), obtained before the second cycle of nivolumab. The CDR3 DNA is TGTGCCAGCAGCGGCTGGGGGCAGACCTCTGGAAACACCATATATTTT. Encoded protein: CASSGWGQTSGNTIYF.